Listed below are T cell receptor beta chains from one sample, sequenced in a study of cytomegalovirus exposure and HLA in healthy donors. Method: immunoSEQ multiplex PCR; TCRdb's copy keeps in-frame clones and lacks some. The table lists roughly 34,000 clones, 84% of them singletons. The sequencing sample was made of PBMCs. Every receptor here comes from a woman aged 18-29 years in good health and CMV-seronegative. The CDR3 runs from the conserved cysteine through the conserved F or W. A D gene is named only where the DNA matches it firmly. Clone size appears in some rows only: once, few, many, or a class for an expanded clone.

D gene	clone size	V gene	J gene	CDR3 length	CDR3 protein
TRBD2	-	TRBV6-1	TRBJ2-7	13	CASLERGVYEQYF
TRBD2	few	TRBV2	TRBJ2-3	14	CAGGAGAGGDTQYF
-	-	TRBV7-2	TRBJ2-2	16	CASSLASFGNTGELFF
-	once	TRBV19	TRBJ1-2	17	CASSIFSTGRSNYGYTF
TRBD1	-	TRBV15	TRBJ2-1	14	CATSTGDRVNEQFF
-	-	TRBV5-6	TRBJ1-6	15	CASSRHLIRDSPLHF
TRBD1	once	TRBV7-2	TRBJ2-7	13	CASSLDRGSEQYF
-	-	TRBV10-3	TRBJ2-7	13	CAISPGVTYEQYF
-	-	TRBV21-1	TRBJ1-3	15	CASSKPLESGNTIYF
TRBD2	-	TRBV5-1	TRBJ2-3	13	CASKLAGADTQYF
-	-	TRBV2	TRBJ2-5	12	CASSVQGETQYF
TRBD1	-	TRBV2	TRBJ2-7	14	CASKGQGNTYEQYF
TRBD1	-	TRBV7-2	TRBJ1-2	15	CASSFSDRGRDGYTF
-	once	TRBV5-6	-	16	CASSSRYGGSYYEQYF
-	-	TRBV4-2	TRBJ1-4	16	CASSVTAGATNEKLFF
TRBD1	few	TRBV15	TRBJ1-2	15	CATSRPGQTADGYTF
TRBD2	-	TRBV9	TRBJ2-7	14	CASSISGASYEQYF
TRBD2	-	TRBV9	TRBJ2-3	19	CASSANFGLAEFSTDTQYF
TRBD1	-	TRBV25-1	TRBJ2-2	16	CASSEYTGGYTGELFF
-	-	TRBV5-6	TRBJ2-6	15	CASSLAGAGANVLTF
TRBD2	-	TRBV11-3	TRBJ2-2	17	CASSLGALAGGTGELFF
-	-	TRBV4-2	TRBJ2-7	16	CASSQDGRLGFYEQYF